This TCR beta chain was identified during a study of CD8 T cells in Susac syndrome. V lost 4 bases, J lost 4 bases, and 14 bases lay in between. Germline loops: CDR1 GTSNPN, CDR2 SVGIG (reference sequence). The CDR3 loop spans 14 amino acids. The study sequenced TCR beta in blood CD8+ and CD4+ T cells. With random hexamers, reverse transcription was performed on roughly 0.45 to 1 ug of RNA. Amplification of TCR beta CDR3 across 54 Vbeta and 13 Jbeta was performed with immunoSEQ multiplex PCR. TCRdb called the immunoSEQ multiplex PCR reads again in MiXCR, with one record for every CDR3 protein. The top ten clones hold around 0.12% of a sample with some 130,000 distinct CDR3 sequences, around 94% of them seen once.

V and J are TRBV30 and TRBJ1-5; maybe TRBD1 (5 bases). The sequence derives from a human donor with multiple sclerosis. Sequencing was done on a sample of CD4+ T cells from PBMCs. In DNA, the CDR3 is TGTGCCTGGACCCGGGGGGGTACGAATCAGCCCCAGCATTTT. Protein product: CAWTRGGTNQPQHF. The entire variable domain, with the rest obtained from reference TRBV30 and TRBJ1-5, is as follows: SQTIHQWPATLVQPVGSPLSLECTVEGTSNPNLYWYRQAAGRGLQLLFYSVGIGQISSEVPQNLSASRPQDRQFILSSKKLLLSDSGFYLCAWTRGGTNQPQHFGDGTRLSIL.